These 25 T cell receptor beta chains share one sample of origin, sequenced in a study of blood T cell repertoires in COVID-19. The protocol was immunoSEQ multiplex PCR, while the TCRdb copy is restricted to in-frame clones and leaves out a portion. This table has some 250,000 clones, roughly four fifths appearing once. The sequenced sample was peripheral blood. Receptors were obtained from a woman of 80 years or more with acute or convalescent COVID-19.

This clone has just a few counts. Other DNA sequences within the sample encode an identical CDR3. V is TRBV5-1 and J is TRBJ2-1, with 9 bases aligning to TRBD1. The CDR3 is made up of 15 amino acids. CDR1 is SGHRS, CDR2 YFSETQ, per germline. The V and J ends lost 0 bases and 3 bases, in that order; junction bases with no gene match: 1. CDR3 loop: CASSLEGQGYNEQFF. The CDR3 DNA sequence: TGCGCCAGCAGCTTGGAGGGACAGGGCTACAATGAGCAGTTCTTC.

The rearrangement joins TRBV7-9 to TRBJ1-4, with 7 bases that match TRBD1. J was trimmed by 4 bases and V by 5 bases; bases with no gene match: 13. Per the germline V gene, CDR1 is SEHNR and CDR2 is FQNEAQ (reference sequence). The CDR3 is 17 residues long. The CDR3 sequence is CASSRETGIGVNEKLFF. The CDR3, as DNA: TGTGCCAGCAGCCGTGAGACAGGGATCGGGGTTAATGAAAAACTGTTTTTT. The complete variable domain, with remaining parts taken from reference TRBV7-9 and TRBJ1-4, reads DTGVSQNPRHKITKRGQNVTFRCDPISEHNRLYWYRQTLGQGPEFLTYFQNEAQLEKSRLLSDRFSAERPKGSFSTLEIQRTEQGDSAMYLCASSRETGIGVNEKLFFGSGTQLSVL.

A note on this clone: This sample also contains other DNA sequences that code for the same CDR3. The J gene is TRBJ2-1, the V gene TRBV6-2 or TRBV6-3, with D possibly being TRBD2 (6 bases). Germline assignment: CDR1 MNHEY and CDR2 SVGEGT. The V end lost 6 bases, the J end lost 5 bases, and 14 bases lay between the germline ends. This CDR3 comprises 14 residues. CDR3 region: CASSPRAGHNEQFF. The DNA for the CDR3 is TGTGCCAGCAGCCCCAGGGCGGGACACAATGAGCAGTTCTTC.

This clone was observed a few times. The chain has TRBV5-6 and TRBJ1-2; 8 positions agree with TRBD1. This CDR3 region has 16 residues. The germline V gene encodes CDR1 SGHDT and CDR2 YYEEEE. V trimming: 2 bases; J trimming: 0 bases; junction bases outside the gene matches: 6. CDR3 region: CASSFSGGRSNYGYTF. The CDR3 DNA follows: TGTGCCAGCAGCTTTTCAGGGGGCCGATCTAACTATGGCTACACCTTC. The entire variable domain, with the rest obtained from reference TRBV5-6 and TRBJ1-2, is as follows: DAGVTQSPTHLIKTRGQQVTLRCSPKSGHDTVSWYQQALGQGPQFIFQYYEEEERQRGNFPDRFSGHQFPNYSSELNVNALLLGDSALYLCASSFSGGRSNYGYTFGSGTRLTVV.

The chain combines TRBV5-6 with TRBJ2-1, with TRBD2 matching 7 bases. V lost 1 base to trimming and J lost 4 bases; unmatched junction nucleotides: 5. The CDR3 loop spans 15 amino acids. Germline-derived CDR1 and CDR2 are SGHDT and YYEEEE. CDR3 sequence reads: CASSLRTRVYNEQFF. As DNA, the CDR3 is TGTGCCAGCAGCTTGAGGACTAGGGTGTACAATGAGCAGTTCTTC.

The sample holds a few counts of this clone. The chain links TRBV27 to TRBJ2-3, with 9 bases aligning to TRBD2. The ends lost 4 bases at V and 2 bases at J; junction bases unmatched: 4. CDR1 MNHEY and CDR2 SMNVEV come from the germline V gene (reference sequence). The CDR3 spans 15 residues. The DNA for the CDR3 is TGTGCCAGCAGTTCCCTAGCGGGAATCACAGATACGCAGTATTTT. It codes for CASSSLAGITDTQYF.

The chain links TRBV7-2 to TRBJ2-7, with 11 nucleotides matching TRBD1. Germline V gives CDR1 SGHTA, CDR2 FQGNSA. Trimming cost V 5 bases and J 3 bases; bases outside gene matches: 9. The CDR3 totals 16 residues. The CDR3 reads CASSNTRGQGGYEQYF. The DNA of the CDR3 is TGTGCCAGCAGCAACACGAGGGGACAGGGGGGCTACGAGCAGTACTTC.

The J gene is TRBJ1-2, the V gene TRBV3-1 (or the pseudogene TRBV3-2); weak D call: TRBD1 (6 bases). With 4 bases removed from V and 7 bases from J, the gap between germline ends came to 13 bases. From germline, CDR1 is LGHDT and CDR2 YNNKEL (reference sequence). This CDR3 comprises 13 residues. The CDR3 sequence is CASSPGGAGGYTF. DNA for the CDR3: TGTGCCAGCAGCCCGGGGGGGGCGGGTGGCTACACCTTC.

In its sample, this clone was seen once. This chain links TRBV9 with TRBJ2-1; D remains unclear. Germline assignment: CDR1 SGDLS and CDR2 YYNGEE. The V gene lost 1 base and the J gene lost 7 bases, with 15 bases spanning the gap. The CDR3 runs to 15 residues. The CDR3 nucleotides read TGTGCCAGCAGCGTAACGGGTAACCCCTGGAATGAGCAGTTCTTC. It specifies CASSVTGNPWNEQFF.

This clone has just a few counts. The chain joins TRBV5-1 to TRBJ1-4, with TRBD1 identical over 7 bases. After removal of 5 bases from V and 7 bases from J, the junction contained 8 bases not matched to a gene. In germline, CDR1 is SGHRS, CDR2 YFSETQ. The CDR3 is 14 residues long. The CDR3 loop is CASRIGQGGEKLFF. CDR3 DNA: TGCGCCAGCAGAATCGGTCAGGGGGGTGAAAAACTGTTTTTT.

The CDR3 is CASSGPGLPSGNTIYF. CDR3 DNA: TGTGCCAGCAGTGGCCCCGGACTGCCCTCTGGAAACACCATATATTTT. The gene calls are TRBV6-1 and TRBJ1-3; D gene uncertain. The CDR3 loop spans 16 amino acids. Per germline, CDR1 MNHNS and CDR2 SASEGT. Trimming removed 4 bases from V and 0 bases from J, with 13 bases in between.

The V call is TRBV6-6, the J call TRBJ1-4; the D is unclear. In germline, CDR1 is MNHNY, CDR2 SVGAGI (reference sequence). The germline V and J ends were trimmed by 4 bases and 8 bases, with 20 bases remaining between them. The CDR3 spans 16 residues. The CDR3 spells CASSSGLEGGYEKLFF. Written as DNA, the CDR3 is TGTGCCAGCAGTTCTGGCCTGGAGGGAGGTTACGAAAAACTGTTTTTT.

The chain has TRBV5-4 and TRBJ2-3; D uncertain. The CDR3 consists of 16 residues. V was shortened by 6 bases and J by 0 bases, with 17 bases between the two germline ends. The germline V gene encodes CDR1 SGHNT and CDR2 YYREEE (reference sequence). The CDR3 loop reads CASTRSRGASTDTQYF. As DNA, the CDR3 is TGTGCCAGCACCCGAAGCCGCGGTGCTAGCACAGATACGCAGTATTTT.

The chain is built from TRBV5-8 and TRBJ2-2, with D perhaps TRBD1 (5 bases). CDR3 length: 15 residues. V was clipped by 2 bases and J by 0 bases, with 8 bases between them. CDR1 SGHTS and CDR2 YDEGEE come from the germline V gene. The DNA of the CDR3 is TGTGCCAGCAGCTTCCGGACAACGAACACCGGGGAGCTGTTTTTT. Amino acids: CASSFRTTNTGELFF.

The J gene is TRBJ1-4, the V gene TRBV9; 10 positions agree with TRBD1. Germline loops: CDR1 SGDLS, CDR2 YYNGEE. The CDR3 extends over 15 amino acids. J gave up 7 bases and V 4 bases, and 7 bases lay outside the gene matches. The CDR3 sequence is CASSQGRTGGEKLFF. DNA for the CDR3: TGTGCCAGCAGCCAAGGGAGGACAGGGGGTGAAAAACTGTTTTTT.

This clone was detected a few times. The gene calls are TRBV3-1 (or the pseudogene TRBV3-2) and TRBJ2-6; D possibly corresponds to TRBD1 (5 bases). V was clipped by 4 bases and J by 4 bases, with 14 bases between them. In germline, CDR1 is LGHDT, CDR2 YNNKEL (reference sequence). The CDR3 has 16 amino acids. The DNA of the CDR3 is TGTGCCAGCAGCCCCACGCAGGGAACCGGGGCCAACGTCCTGACTTTC. Protein: CASSPTQGTGANVLTF.

This chain links TRBV4-1 with TRBJ2-3; 8 nucleotides agree with TRBD2. This CDR3 region has 16 residues. From germline, CDR1 is MGHRA and CDR2 YSYEKL. Germline trimming cut 2 bases from V and 1 base from J; bases unmatched to any gene: 5. In DNA form, the CDR3 reads TGCGCCAGCAGCCAACCCCTGCGGGGGGGCACAGATACGCAGTATTTT. Protein: CASSQPLRGGTDTQYF.

The J gene is TRBJ1-6, the V gene TRBV4-2; the D is unclear. Per the germline V gene, CDR1 is LGHNA and CDR2 is YNFKEQ. The CDR3 length is 13 residues. The V and J ends lost 1 base and 8 bases respectively, with 6 bases between them. The CDR3 loop reads CASSQAGDSPLHF. The CDR3 DNA reads as TGTGCCAGCAGCCAAGCAGGCGATTCACCCCTCCACTTT.

The chain uses TRBV3-1 (or the pseudogene TRBV3-2) and TRBJ2-4, with a weak D call TRBD2 (5 bases). Germline loops: CDR1 LGHDT, CDR2 YNNKEL (reference sequence). V lost 0 bases, J lost 1 base, and 7 bases lay in between. The CDR3 covers 15 residues. Here the CDR3 reads CASSQDWEAKNIQYF. Here the CDR3 DNA reads TGTGCCAGCAGCCAAGACTGGGAGGCCAAAAACATTCAGTACTTC.

This chain uses TRBV5-1 with TRBJ2-1, with 10 bases identical to TRBD2. Germline lookup yields CDR1 SGHRS and CDR2 YFSETQ. V lost 4 bases to trimming and J lost 10 bases; unmatched junction nucleotides: 11. The CDR3 length is 15 residues. The CDR3 sequence: CASSAQRGGLGEQFF. The CDR3 coding sequence is TGCGCCAGCAGCGCGCAGCGGGGGGGCCTAGGGGAGCAGTTCTTC. The whole variable domain, remainder taken from reference TRBV5-1 and TRBJ2-1, is KAGVTQTPRYLIKTRGQQVTLSCSPISGHRSVSWYQQTPGQGLQFLFEYFSETQRNKGNFPGRFSGRQFSNSRSEMNVSTLELGDSALYLCASSAQRGGLGEQFFGPGTRLTVL.

V and J are TRBV19 and TRBJ1-4; tentative D call: TRBD1 (5 bases). This CDR3 contains 15 residues. The V end lost 1 base, the J end lost 2 bases, and 8 bases lay between the germline ends. The germline V gene encodes CDR1 LNHDA and CDR2 SQIVND (reference sequence). The CDR3 protein is CASSIGQITNEKLFF. Here the CDR3 DNA reads TGTGCCAGTAGTATAGGACAGATCACTAATGAAAAACTGTTTTTT. The complete variable domain, with remaining parts taken from reference TRBV19 and TRBJ1-4, reads DGGITQSPKYLFRKEGQNVTLSCEQNLNHDAMYWYRQDPGQGLRLIYYSQIVNDFQKGDIAEGYSVSREKKESFPLTVTSAQKNPTAFYLCASSIGQITNEKLFFGSGTQLSVL.

This clone was counted a few times. The chain's CDR3 is CASSSHRGRQPQHF. CDR3 sequence (DNA): TGTGCCAGCAGTTCCCACAGGGGGCGGCAGCCCCAGCATTTT. This chain links TRBV28 with TRBJ1-5; 9 nucleotides line up with TRBD1. The CDR3 runs to 14 residues. Germline CDR1 reads MDHEN; CDR2 reads SYDVKM. Losses at the gene ends were 4 bases for V and 7 bases for J; bases not matched to a gene: 5. The complete variable domain, with remaining parts taken from reference TRBV28 and TRBJ1-5, reads DVKVTQSSRYLVKRTGEKVFLECVQDMDHENMFWYRQDPGLGLRLIYFSYDVKMKEKGDIPEGYSVSREKKERFSLILESASTNQTSMYLCASSSHRGRQPQHFGDGTRLSIL.

J is TRBJ1-3 and V is TRBV12-3 or TRBV12-4; D is possibly TRBD1 (5 bases). V was shortened by 5 bases and J by 4 bases, with 9 bases between the two germline ends. This CDR3 contains 13 residues. CDR3 sequence: CASSLGGGNTIYF. CDR3 DNA sequence: TGTGCCAGCAGTCTCGGGGGGGGAAACACCATATATTTT.

This chain uses TRBV3-1 (or the pseudogene TRBV3-2) with TRBJ1-3, with TRBD1 as a possible D gene (5 bases). The CDR3 contains 15 residues. Germline V gene sequence: CDR1 LGHDT, CDR2 YNNKEL (reference sequence). Trimming stripped 4 bases from V and 1 base from J, with 11 bases between. The CDR3 is CASSRRVQSGNTIYF. As DNA, the CDR3 is TGTGCCAGCAGCCGCAGGGTCCAGTCTGGAAACACCATATATTTT.

V gene TRBV5-1 combines with J gene TRBJ2-7; a weak D match, TRBD1 (5 bases). Germline assignment: CDR1 SGHRS and CDR2 YFSETQ. This CDR3 spans 14 amino acids. Trimming stripped 10 bases from V and 0 bases from J, with 17 bases between. The CDR3 DNA reads as TGCGCCGGAAAGACAGATCCGAGCTCCTACGAGCAGTACTTC. This sequence encodes CAGKTDPSSYEQYF.